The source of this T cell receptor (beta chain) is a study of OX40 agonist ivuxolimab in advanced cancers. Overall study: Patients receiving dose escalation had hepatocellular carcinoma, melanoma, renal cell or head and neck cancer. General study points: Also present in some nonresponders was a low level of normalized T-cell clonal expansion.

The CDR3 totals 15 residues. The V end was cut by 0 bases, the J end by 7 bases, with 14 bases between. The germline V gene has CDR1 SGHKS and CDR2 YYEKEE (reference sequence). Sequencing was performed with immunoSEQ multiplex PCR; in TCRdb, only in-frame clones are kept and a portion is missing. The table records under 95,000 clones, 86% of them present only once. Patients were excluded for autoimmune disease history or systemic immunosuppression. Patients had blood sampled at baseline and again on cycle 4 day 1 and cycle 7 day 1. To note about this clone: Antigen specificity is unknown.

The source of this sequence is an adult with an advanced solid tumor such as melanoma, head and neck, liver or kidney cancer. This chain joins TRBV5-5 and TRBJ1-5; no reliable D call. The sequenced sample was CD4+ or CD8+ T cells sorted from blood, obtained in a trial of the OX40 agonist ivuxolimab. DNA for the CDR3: TGTGCCAGCAGCTTGGTGTTCTCCCCGGGCCAGCCCCAGCATTTT. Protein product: CASSLVFSPGQPQHF. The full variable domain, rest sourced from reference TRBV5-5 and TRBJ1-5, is DAGVTQSPTHLIKTRGQQVTLRCSPISGHKSVSWYQQVLGQGPQFIFQYYEKEERGRGNFPDRFSARQFPNYSSELNVNALLLGDSALYLCASSLVFSPGQPQHFGDGTRLSIL.